The rows below give T cell receptor beta chains drawn from one sample of a study of beta chain features in type 1 diabetes. Generated by immunoSEQ multiplex PCR, the TCRdb table keeps only in-frame clones and is missing some. The table shows roughly 380,000 clones, with less than 20% occurring only once. Sequencing input: naive CD4+ T cells from blood. The receptors derive from a young woman in good health. Both conserved end residues are part of each CDR3. Each record gives: V gene, J gene, D gene, clone size, CDR3 DNA, CDR3 protein. A D gene is named only where the DNA matches it firmly. Clone sizes are given selectively: once, few, many, or a class where the clone is expanded.

V: TRBV11-2; J: TRBJ2-5; D: TRBD1; size: few; DNA: TGTGCCAGCAGCTCGGGACAGGGCCAAGAGACCCAGTACTTC; CDR3: CASSSGQGQETQYF
V: TRBV19; J: TRBJ2-1; D: .; size: few; DNA: TGTGCCAGTAGTATGGTGAGGGAACTGAGTGAGCAGTTCTTC; CDR3: CASSMVRELSEQFF
V: TRBV30; J: TRBJ2-3; D: .; size: .; DNA: TGTGCCTGGAGTGGAGACTGGACAGATACGCAGTATTTT; CDR3: CAWSGDWTDTQYF
V: TRBV30; J: TRBJ2-3; D: .; size: few; DNA: TGTGCCTGGAGAGAACGGGTCGCAGATACGCAGTATTTT; CDR3: CAWRERVADTQYF
V: TRBV6-6; J: TRBJ1-6; D: .; size: .; DNA: TGTGCCAGCAGTACCGGTAGTAATTCACCCCTCCACTTT; CDR3: CASSTGSNSPLHF
V: TRBV30; J: TRBJ1-5; D: TRBD1; size: .; DNA: TGTGCCTGGACTCACAGGGGGGACAATCAGCCCCAGCATTTT; CDR3: CAWTHRGDNQPQHF
V: TRBV27; J: TRBJ2-2; D: .; size: .; DNA: TGTGCCAGCAGTTTAGCGTATGGCACCGGGGAGCTGTTTTTT; CDR3: CASSLAYGTGELFF
V: TRBV5-4; J: TRBJ2-1; D: .; size: few; DNA: TGTGCCAGCAGCTTGGTTCGGCCAGGGGGGACTGAGCAGTTCTTC; CDR3: CASSLVRPGGTEQFF
V: TRBV7-3; J: TRBJ2-1; D: TRBD1; size: .; DNA: TGTGCCAGCAGCTTAATTTCGGGACAGGCAGCTGAGCAGTTCTTC; CDR3: CASSLISGQAAEQFF
V: TRBV7-3; J: TRBJ1-2; D: .; size: .; DNA: TGTGCCAGCAGACCTGGGACATCGGGGGGCTACACCTTC; CDR3: CASRPGTSGGYTF
V: TRBV7-9; J: TRBJ1-1; D: .; size: .; DNA: TGTGCCAGCAGCTTCGAGGGAAGGACTGAAGCTTTCTTT; CDR3: CASSFEGRTEAFF
V: TRBV9; J: TRBJ1-5; D: .; size: .; DNA: TGTGCCAGCAGCGTACGGGAGGGTCAGCCCCAGCATTTT; CDR3: CASSVREGQPQHF
V: TRBV4-1; J: TRBJ1-1; D: TRBD1; size: few; DNA: TGCGCCAGCAGCCGATTTACAGGGGGCACTGAAGCTTTCTTT; CDR3: CASSRFTGGTEAFF
V: TRBV9; J: TRBJ2-3; D: .; size: .; DNA: TGTGCCAGCAGCACGCGAACGAGCACAGATACGCAGTATTTT; CDR3: CASSTRTSTDTQYF
V: TRBV9; J: TRBJ2-2; D: .; size: few; DNA: TGTGCCAGCAGCGTGCGGACTACGAACACCGGGGAGCTGTTTTTT; CDR3: CASSVRTTNTGELFF
V: TRBV7-2; J: TRBJ2-5; D: .; size: few; DNA: TGTGCCAGCAGCTCACCGACGGGGCAAGAGACCCAGTACTTC; CDR3: CASSSPTGQETQYF
V: TRBV7-9; J: TRBJ1-2; D: TRBD1; size: few; DNA: TGTGCCAGCAGCCGGACAGGGCGTGGAAACTATGGCTACACCTTC; CDR3: CASSRTGRGNYGYTF